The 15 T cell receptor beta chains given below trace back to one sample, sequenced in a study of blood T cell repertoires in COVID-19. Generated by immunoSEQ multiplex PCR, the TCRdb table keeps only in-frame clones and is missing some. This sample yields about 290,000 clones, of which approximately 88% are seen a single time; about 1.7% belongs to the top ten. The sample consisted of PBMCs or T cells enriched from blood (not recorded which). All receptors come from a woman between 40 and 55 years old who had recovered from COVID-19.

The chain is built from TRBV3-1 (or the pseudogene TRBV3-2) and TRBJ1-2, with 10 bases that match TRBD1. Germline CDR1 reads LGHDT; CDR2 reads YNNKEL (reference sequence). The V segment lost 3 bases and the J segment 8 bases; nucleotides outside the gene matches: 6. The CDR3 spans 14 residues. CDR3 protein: CASSHRDRGRGYTF. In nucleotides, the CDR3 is TGTGCCAGCAGCCATAGGGACAGGGGAAGGGGCTACACCTTC.

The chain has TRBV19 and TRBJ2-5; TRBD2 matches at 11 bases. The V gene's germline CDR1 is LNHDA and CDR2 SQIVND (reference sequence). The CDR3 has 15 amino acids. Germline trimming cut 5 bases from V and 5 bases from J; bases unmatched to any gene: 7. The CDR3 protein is CASSVTSGEGETQYF. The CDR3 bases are TGTGCCAGTAGTGTGACTAGCGGGGAGGGGGAGACCCAGTACTTC.

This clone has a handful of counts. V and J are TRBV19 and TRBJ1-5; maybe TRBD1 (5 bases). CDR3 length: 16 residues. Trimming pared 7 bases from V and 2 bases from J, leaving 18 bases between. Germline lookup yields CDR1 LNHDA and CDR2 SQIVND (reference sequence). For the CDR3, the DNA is TGTGCCAGTAATCCGGCAAGGATCAGGGGCAATCAGCCCCAGCATTTT. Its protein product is CASNPARIRGNQPQHF.

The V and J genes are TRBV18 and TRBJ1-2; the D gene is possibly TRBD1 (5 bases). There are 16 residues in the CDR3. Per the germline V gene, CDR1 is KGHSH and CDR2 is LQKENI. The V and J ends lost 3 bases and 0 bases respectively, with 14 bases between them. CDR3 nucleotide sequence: TGTGCCAGCTCACCGGTTTTGCGGGGGGCTAACTATGGCTACACCTTC. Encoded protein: CASSPVLRGANYGYTF.

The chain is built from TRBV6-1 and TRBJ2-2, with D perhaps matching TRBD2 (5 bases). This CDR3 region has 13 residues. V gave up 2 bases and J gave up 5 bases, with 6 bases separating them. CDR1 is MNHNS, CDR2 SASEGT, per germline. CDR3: CASSESGTGELFF. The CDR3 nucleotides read TGTGCCAGCAGTGAATCGGGGACCGGGGAGCTGTTTTTT.

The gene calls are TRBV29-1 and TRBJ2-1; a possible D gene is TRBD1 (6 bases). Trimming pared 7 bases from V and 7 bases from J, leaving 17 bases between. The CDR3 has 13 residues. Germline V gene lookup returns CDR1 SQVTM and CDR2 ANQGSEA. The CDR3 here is CSGGSGQINEQFF. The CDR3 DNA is TGCAGCGGGGGCTCCGGACAGATAAATGAGCAGTTCTTC.

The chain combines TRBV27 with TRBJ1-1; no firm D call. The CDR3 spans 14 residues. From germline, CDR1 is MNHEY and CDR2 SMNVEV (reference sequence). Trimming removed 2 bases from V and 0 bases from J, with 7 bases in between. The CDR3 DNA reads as TGTGCCAGCAGTTTAGGGCCGGTGAACACTGAAGCTTTCTTT. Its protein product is CASSLGPVNTEAFF.

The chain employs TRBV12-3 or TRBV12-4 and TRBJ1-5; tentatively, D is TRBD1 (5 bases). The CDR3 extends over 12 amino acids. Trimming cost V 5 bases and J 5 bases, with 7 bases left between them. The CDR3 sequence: CASSRRDQPQHF. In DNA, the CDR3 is TGTGCCAGCAGTCGCAGGGATCAGCCCCAGCATTTT.

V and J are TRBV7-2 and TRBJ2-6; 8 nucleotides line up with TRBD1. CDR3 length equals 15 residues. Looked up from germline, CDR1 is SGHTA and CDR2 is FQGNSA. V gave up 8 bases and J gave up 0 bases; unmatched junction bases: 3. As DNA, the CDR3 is TGTGCCAGCGGACAGGGATTCTCTGGGGCCAACGTCCTGACTTTC. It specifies CASGQGFSGANVLTF.

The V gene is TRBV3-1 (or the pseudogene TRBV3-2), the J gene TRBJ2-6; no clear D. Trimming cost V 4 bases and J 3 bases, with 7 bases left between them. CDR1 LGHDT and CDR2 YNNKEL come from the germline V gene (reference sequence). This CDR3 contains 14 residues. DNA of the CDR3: TGTGCCAGCAGCCTTTCTAATGGGGCCAACGTCCTGACTTTC. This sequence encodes CASSLSNGANVLTF.

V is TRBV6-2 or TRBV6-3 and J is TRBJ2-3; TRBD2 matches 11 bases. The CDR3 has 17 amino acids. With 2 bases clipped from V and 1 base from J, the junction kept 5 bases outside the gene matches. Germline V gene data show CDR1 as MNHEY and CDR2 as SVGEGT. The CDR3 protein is CASSYTSGLAGTDTQYF. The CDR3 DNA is TGTGCCAGCAGTTACACCTCGGGACTAGCGGGCACAGATACGCAGTATTTT.

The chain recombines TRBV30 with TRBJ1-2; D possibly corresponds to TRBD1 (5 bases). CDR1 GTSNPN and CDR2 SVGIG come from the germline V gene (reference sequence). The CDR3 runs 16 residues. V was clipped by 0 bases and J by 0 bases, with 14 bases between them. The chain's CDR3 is CAWSVGTGTSNYGYTF. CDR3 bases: TGTGCCTGGAGTGTTGGAACAGGTACTTCTAACTATGGCTACACCTTC. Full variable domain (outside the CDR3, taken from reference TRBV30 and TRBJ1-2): SQTIHQWPATLVQPVGSPLSLECTVEGTSNPNLYWYRQAAGRGLQLLFYSVGIGQISSEVPQNLSASRPQDRQFILSSKKLLLSDSGFYLCAWSVGTGTSNYGYTFGSGTRLTVV.

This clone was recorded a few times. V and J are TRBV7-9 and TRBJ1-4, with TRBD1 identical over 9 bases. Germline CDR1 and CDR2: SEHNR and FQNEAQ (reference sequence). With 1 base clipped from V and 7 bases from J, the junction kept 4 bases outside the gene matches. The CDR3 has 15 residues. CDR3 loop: CASSLEQGAGEKLFF. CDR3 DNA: TGTGCCAGCAGCTTAGAACAGGGGGCAGGTGAAAAACTGTTTTTT. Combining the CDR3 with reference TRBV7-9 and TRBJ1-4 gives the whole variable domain DTGVSQNPRHKITKRGQNVTFRCDPISEHNRLYWYRQTLGQGPEFLTYFQNEAQLEKSRLLSDRFSAERPKGSFSTLEIQRTEQGDSAMYLCASSLEQGAGEKLFFGSGTQLSVL.

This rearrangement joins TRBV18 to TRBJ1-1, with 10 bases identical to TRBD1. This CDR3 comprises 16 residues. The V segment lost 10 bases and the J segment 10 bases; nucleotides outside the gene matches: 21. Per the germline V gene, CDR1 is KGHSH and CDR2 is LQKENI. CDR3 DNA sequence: TGTGCCACCCGACCGGTTAGCGGGACAGGGGCCCGTGGAGCTTTCTTT. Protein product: CATRPVSGTGARGAFF. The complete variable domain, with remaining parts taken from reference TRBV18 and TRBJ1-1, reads NAGVMQNPRHLVRRRGQEARLRCSPMKGHSHVYWYRQLPEEGLKFMVYLQKENIIDESGMPKERFSAEFPKEGPSILRIQQVVRGDSAAYFCATRPVSGTGARGAFFGQGTRLTVV.

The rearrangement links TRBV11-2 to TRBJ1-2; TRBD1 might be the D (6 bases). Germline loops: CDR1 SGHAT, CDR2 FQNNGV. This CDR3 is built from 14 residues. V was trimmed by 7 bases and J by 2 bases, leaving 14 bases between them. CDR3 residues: CASTNTGPNYGYTF. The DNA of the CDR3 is TGTGCCAGCACCAATACAGGGCCCAACTATGGCTACACCTTC. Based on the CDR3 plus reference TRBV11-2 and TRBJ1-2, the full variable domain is EAGVAQSPRYKIIEKRQSVAFWCNPISGHATLYWYQQILGQGPKLLIQFQNNGVVDDSQLPKDRFSAERLKGVDSTLKIQPAKLEDSAVYLCASTNTGPNYGYTFGSGTRLTVV.